This is a list of T cell receptor beta chains from one sample in a study of PD-1 blockade in classical Hodgkin lymphoma. The repertoire was sequenced with immunoSEQ multiplex PCR; TCRdb's copy has only in-frame clones and lacks some. The table has around 31,000 clones, about 89% seen once. The sample comprised CD4+ T cells from blood. Source of these receptors: a human donor with classical Hodgkin lymphoma. The CDR3 runs from the conserved cysteine through the conserved F or W. Fields, in order: clone size, V gene, D gene, J gene, CDR3 DNA, CDR3 protein. The D gene is left open where the match is weak. Clone size is shown for a subset of rows, as once, few, many or a class of expanded clone.

size: NA; V: TRBV7-9; D: NA; J: TRBJ2-1; DNA: TGTGCCAGCAGCTTAGCGGGAAGCTCCTACAATGAGCAGTTCTTC; CDR3: CASSLAGSSYNEQFF
size: NA; V: TRBV6-5; D: NA; J: TRBJ2-1; DNA: TGTGCCAGCAGCTCCCGCAGGGTTGGGCACAATGAGCAGTTCTTC; CDR3: CASSSRRVGHNEQFF
size: NA; V: TRBV29-1; D: NA; J: TRBJ2-3; DNA: TGCAGCGCCTCCGCAGGGTATAGCACAGATACGCAGTATTTT; CDR3: CSASAGYSTDTQYF
size: NA; V: TRBV5-6; D: TRBD2; J: TRBJ2-3; DNA: TGTGCCAGCAGCTTTAATAGCGGGAGCACAGATACGCAGTATTTT; CDR3: CASSFNSGSTDTQYF
size: NA; V: TRBV6-5; D: NA; J: TRBJ2-7; DNA: TGTGCCAGCAGTTACTCCCGGCGGTCCTACGAGCAGTACTTC; CDR3: CASSYSRRSYEQYF
size: NA; V: TRBV28; D: NA; J: TRBJ1-3; DNA: TGTGCCAGCGGTTACCAGCTATCTGGAAACACCATATATTTT; CDR3: CASGYQLSGNTIYF
size: NA; V: TRBV28; D: TRBD2; J: TRBJ2-1; DNA: TGTGCCAGCAGTTTAGCCCTAGCGGGATACAATGAGCAGTTCTTC; CDR3: CASSLALAGYNEQFF
size: NA; V: TRBV7-9; D: TRBD2; J: TRBJ2-1; DNA: TGTGCCAGCAGCCCTTGGACTAGCGGGAGGGCCGGAGATGAGCAGTTCTTC; CDR3: CASSPWTSGRAGDEQFF
size: NA; V: TRBV19; D: NA; J: TRBJ1-1; DNA: TGTGCCAGTACCACCCCCGGAATGAACACTGAAGCTTTCTTT; CDR3: CASTTPGMNTEAFF
size: NA; V: TRBV10-3; D: TRBD1; J: TRBJ1-1; DNA: TGTGCCATCAGACAGGGGCAGGAAGCTTTCTTT; CDR3: CAIRQGQEAFF
size: NA; V: TRBV19; D: TRBD1; J: TRBJ2-2; DNA: TGTGCCAGTATGACAGGGACCGCGAACACCGGGGAGCTGTTTTTT; CDR3: CASMTGTANTGELFF
size: once; V: TRBV19; D: TRBD1; J: TRBJ1-4; DNA: TGTGCCAGTAGTATCGGACAGGGTCAAGGGAAAAAACTGTTTTTT; CDR3: CASSIGQGQGKKLFF
size: NA; V: TRBV4-1; D: TRBD2; J: TRBJ2-3; DNA: TGCGCCAGCAGCCGCGGACTAGCGGGAGATGGTACGCAGTATTTT; CDR3: CASSRGLAGDGTQYF
size: once; V: TRBV28; D: TRBD1; J: TRBJ2-3; DNA: TGTGCCAGCAGTCCAACAGGGACAGGGGGTTACGATACGCAGTATTTT; CDR3: CASSPTGTGGYDTQYF
size: NA; V: TRBV5-4; D: NA; J: TRBJ2-2; DNA: TGTGCCAGCAGCTTGGATAACGCGGGCGGGGAGCTGTTTTTT; CDR3: CASSLDNAGGELFF
size: NA; V: TRBV25-1; D: TRBD2; J: TRBJ2-3; DNA: TGTGCCAGCAGTGAATCCCTAGCGGGAGGGCCAGATACGCAGTATTTT; CDR3: CASSESLAGGPDTQYF
size: NA; V: TRBV9; D: TRBD2; J: TRBJ2-1; DNA: TGTGCCAGCAGCGTAGGAAGCGGGGGACCCTACAATGAGCAGTTCTTC; CDR3: CASSVGSGGPYNEQFF
size: NA; V: TRBV4-1; D: NA; J: TRBJ2-5; DNA: TGCGCCAGCAGCCAAGTGGACCGGGAGACCCAGTACTTC; CDR3: CASSQVDRETQYF
size: once; V: TRBV6-6; D: TRBD1; J: TRBJ1-4; DNA: TGTGCCAGCAGGCCGGGACAGGGAAATGAAAAACTGTTTTTT; CDR3: CASRPGQGNEKLFF
size: NA; V: TRBV6-1; D: NA; J: TRBJ1-4; DNA: TGTGCCAGCAGTGAACGGACTCTGTTTTTT; CDR3: CASSERTLFF
size: NA; V: TRBV14; D: TRBD1; J: TRBJ2-5; DNA: TGTGCCAGCAGCCAAGGTCGCTCGGCAGGGGGAGAGACCCAGTACTTC; CDR3: CASSQGRSAGGETQYF
size: NA; V: TRBV5-4; D: TRBD2; J: TRBJ2-3; DNA: TGTGCCAGCAGCCGGGGACTAGCGGGATTCACAGATACGCAGTATTTT; CDR3: CASSRGLAGFTDTQYF
size: NA; V: TRBV5-1; D: TRBD2; J: TRBJ2-5; DNA: TGCGCCAGCAGCTTCGGACTAGCGGGAGAGACCCAGTACTTC; CDR3: CASSFGLAGETQYF
size: NA; V: TRBV5-6; D: NA; J: TRBJ2-5; DNA: TGTGCCAGCAGCTTGGTTGCGGCGGGAGAGACCCAGTACTTC; CDR3: CASSLVAAGETQYF
size: NA; V: TRBV7-2; D: NA; J: TRBJ1-2; DNA: TGTGCCAGCAGCTCTCAAGTGGGGGAAGCTAACTATGGCTACACCTTC; CDR3: CASSSQVGEANYGYTF
size: NA; V: TRBV7-9; D: NA; J: TRBJ2-5; DNA: TGTGCCAGCAGCCCCGGCAGGGGGGGGTTAGAGACCCAGTACTTC; CDR3: CASSPGRGGLETQYF
size: few; V: TRBV2; D: TRBD1; J: TRBJ2-7; DNA: TGTGCCAGCAGTGAATTGGGGCAGGGGGTGTACGAGCAGTACTTC; CDR3: CASSELGQGVYEQYF
size: NA; V: TRBV19; D: NA; J: TRBJ2-7; DNA: TGTGCCAGTAGTTCTTGGGACCTTCAGGGGCACGAGCAGTACTTC; CDR3: CASSSWDLQGHEQYF
size: NA; V: TRBV7-2; D: TRBD2; J: TRBJ2-3; DNA: TGTGCCAGCAGCTCTTTAGCGGGAGGGGGCACAGATACGCAGTATTTT; CDR3: CASSSLAGGGTDTQYF
size: once; V: TRBV4-3; D: TRBD2; J: TRBJ2-1; DNA: TGCGCCAGCAGCCAAGATACGGCTAGCGGGAGTAAGAATGAGCAGTTCTTC; CDR3: CASSQDTASGSKNEQFF
size: NA; V: TRBV19; D: TRBD1; J: TRBJ1-5; DNA: TGTGCCAGTAGTGCTTACAGGGGATACAGCAATCAGCCCCAGCATTTT; CDR3: CASSAYRGYSNQPQHF
size: NA; V: TRBV5-4; D: TRBD2; J: TRBJ2-1; DNA: TGTGCCAGCAGCTTGGGTGGCGGGAGTTACAATGAGCAGTTCTTC; CDR3: CASSLGGGSYNEQFF
size: NA; V: TRBV4-3; D: TRBD2; J: TRBJ2-1; DNA: TGCGCCAGCAGCCAAGAGTTCGGTAGCGGGACCTACAATGAGCAGTTCTTC; CDR3: CASSQEFGSGTYNEQFF
size: NA; V: TRBV5-8; D: NA; J: TRBJ1-5; DNA: TGTGCCAGCAGCTTGATCAGAGGGGTAGATCAGCCCCAGCATTTT; CDR3: CASSLIRGVDQPQHF
size: NA; V: TRBV6-5; D: TRBD1; J: TRBJ1-2; DNA: TGTGCCAGCACCGACAGGGGTTGGGGCTACACCTTC; CDR3: CASTDRGWGYTF
size: NA; V: TRBV7-2; D: NA; J: TRBJ2-3; DNA: TGTGCCAGCAGCCGAGGTTCAGATACGCAGTATTTT; CDR3: CASSRGSDTQYF
size: NA; V: TRBV7-9; D: NA; J: TRBJ1-5; DNA: TGTGCCAGCAGCTTACTAGGGGAACAGCCCCAGCATTTT; CDR3: CASSLLGEQPQHF
size: NA; V: TRBV5-4; D: NA; J: TRBJ2-1; DNA: TGTGCCAGCAGCTGGCAGGCTACCCTCTACAATGAGCAGTTCTTC; CDR3: CASSWQATLYNEQFF
size: NA; V: TRBV6-1; D: TRBD2; J: TRBJ2-1; DNA: TGTGCCAGCAGTGGCGCAGGTGGAGCGGGAGGGCCTTTTCTCTTC; CDR3: CASSGAGGAGGPFLF
size: NA; V: TRBV20-1; D: NA; J: TRBJ2-3; DNA: TGCAGTGTAAAGGGCACAGATACGCAGTATTTT; CDR3: CSVKGTDTQYF
size: NA; V: TRBV30; D: NA; J: TRBJ2-5; DNA: TGTGCCTGGAGCCTGGGGGGGCGAGAGACCCAGTACTTC; CDR3: CAWSLGGRETQYF
size: once; V: TRBV7-6; D: TRBD2; J: TRBJ2-1; DNA: TGTGCCAGCACCACCGGGACTAGTAACTACAATGAGCAGTTCTTC; CDR3: CASTTGTSNYNEQFF
size: NA; V: TRBV5-1; D: NA; J: TRBJ2-3; DNA: TGCGCCAGCAGTGAGGTAGGGTCAGATACGCAGTATTTT; CDR3: CASSEVGSDTQYF
size: NA; V: TRBV29-1; D: TRBD1; J: TRBJ1-1; DNA: TGCAGCGTGTCTGAAGGAGACAGGGTGAACACTGAAGCTTTCTTT; CDR3: CSVSEGDRVNTEAFF